This TCR beta chain is from a study of T-cell reconstitution after alpha-beta-depleted transplantation in children. Notes on the study in general: It was reported that alpha-beta T cells came from several hundred expanded graft clones (about two months after transplant). When one year had passed after transplant, most T-cell counts and diversity came from newly produced T cells.

This clonotype was detected many times. Its target is not known. This sample's TCRbeta library carried unique molecular identifier barcodes. TCRdb reprocessed the PCR reads with MiXCR, giving one entry per CDR3 protein. The sample lists some 290,000 distinct CDR3 sequences; around 25% were seen once. The clonotype originates from a male patient under 18 who had a stem cell transplant for acute lymphoblastic leukemia, so the T cells may come from the graft donor. Sequencing was performed on PBMCs, mostly from graft donor cells, taken 180 days after TCRalphabeta/CD19-depleted stem cell transplant.

The CDR3 region is CASSLPALGAMENEQYF. CDR3 sequence (DNA): TGTGCCAGCAGCTTACCTGCGTTGGGGGCGATGGAGAACGAGCAGTACTTC. The chain employs TRBV7-3 and TRBJ2-7; a possible D gene is TRBD1 (6 bases). Between the trimmed V and J ends, which lost 2 bases and 5 bases, there was a span of 22 bases. This CDR3 contains 17 residues. From germline, CDR1 is SGHTA and CDR2 FQGTGA.